The 13 T cell receptor beta chains given below trace back to one sample, sequenced in a study of glioma-infiltrating T cells after dendritic cell vaccination. Time point noted: after dendritic cell vaccination, including at tumor progression/relapse. Assay used: immunoSEQ multiplex PCR; TCRdb lists only in-frame clones, some missing. The table has around 90,000 clones, 80% to 90% seen once. The sequencing here drew on blood, taken after dendritic cell vaccination. Receptors originate from a human donor with glioblastoma.

The V gene is TRBV2, the J gene TRBJ1-5; TRBD1 agrees at 7 bases. CDR1 and CDR2 from the germline V gene are SNHLY and FYNNEI. The V and J ends lost 9 bases and 4 bases, in that order; junction bases with no gene match: 3. The CDR3 runs 12 residues. CDR3 protein: CASGTANQPQHF. As DNA, the CDR3 is TGTGCCAGTGGGACAGCGAATCAGCCCCAGCATTTT.

This chain joins TRBV6-5 and TRBJ2-1; 11 nucleotides line up with TRBD2. After removal of 8 bases from V and 10 bases from J, the junction contained 13 bases not matched to a gene. Germline loops: CDR1 MNHEY, CDR2 SVGAGI. There are 15 residues in the CDR3. The CDR3 sequence: CASSRGLAGGGEQFF. In nucleotides, the CDR3 is TGTGCCAGCTCCAGAGGGCTAGCGGGAGGAGGAGAGCAGTTCTTC.

The rearrangement joins TRBV29-1 to TRBJ1-4, with unresolved D. This CDR3 region has 13 residues. The ends were cut back, 5 bases at V and 7 bases at J, with 14 bases in the middle. Per the germline V gene, CDR1 is SQVTM and CDR2 is ANQGSEA. The CDR3 region is CSVRVPPVEKLFF. The DNA for the CDR3 is TGCAGCGTTCGGGTACCTCCTGTTGAAAAACTGTTTTTT.

This clone has just one count. This chain links TRBV6-1 with TRBJ2-1, with no clear D. CDR3 length: 12 amino acids. Germline V gene lookup returns CDR1 MNHNS and CDR2 SASEGT. Deletions cut 3 bases from V and 10 bases from J, with 10 bases between. CDR3 sequence (DNA): TGTGCCAGCAGTGACGTAGGAGTGGAGCAGTTCTTC. Translation: CASSDVGVEQFF.

This clone was recorded only once. The rearrangement uses TRBV13 and TRBJ2-2; 8 bases line up with TRBD1. The germline CDR1 and CDR2 sequences are PRHDT and FYEKMQ (reference sequence). The CDR3 extends over 17 amino acids. Germline trimming cut 3 bases from V and 6 bases from J; bases unmatched to any gene: 12. The CDR3 DNA reads TGTGCCAGCAGCTTCCGACAGGGGAAAGTGTTAGCCGGGGAGCTGTTTTTT. Protein: CASSFRQGKVLAGELFF.

Comment on this clone: The same CDR3 also results from other DNA sequences found in this sample. V gene TRBV7-9 combines with J gene TRBJ1-6; D call uncertain. Trimming left V 3 bases short and J 5 bases short, with 2 bases between. From germline, CDR1 is SEHNR and CDR2 FQNEAQ (reference sequence). The CDR3 loop spans 12 amino acids. The CDR3 region has the DNA TGTGCCAGCAGCTTTAATAATTCACCCCTCCACTTT. Translated: CASSFNNSPLHF.

The chain links TRBV15 to TRBJ2-5, with TRBD1 identical over 9 bases. The V segment lost 0 bases and the J segment 4 bases; nucleotides outside the gene matches: 9. The germline V gene encodes CDR1 LNHNV and CDR2 YYDKDF (reference sequence). The CDR3 contains 17 residues. The CDR3 sequence is CATSRDLDRGLGETQYF. CDR3 bases: TGTGCCACCAGCAGAGATCTTGACAGGGGGTTAGGAGAGACCCAGTACTTC.

V usage is TRBV5-1 and J usage is TRBJ2-7; 12 bases map to TRBD1. V dropped 4 bases and J dropped 0; count of bases not matched to a gene: 2. The CDR3 spans 15 residues. Germline CDR1 SGHRS, CDR2 YFSETQ. The CDR3 protein is CASSTGQGASYEQYF. CDR3 DNA sequence: TGCGCCAGCAGCACGGGACAGGGGGCCTCCTACGAGCAGTACTTC.

The rearrangement uses TRBV5-1 and TRBJ1-2; 10 bases are shared with TRBD1. The CDR3 covers 14 residues. Looked up from germline, CDR1 is SGHRS and CDR2 is YFSETQ. After removal of 0 bases from V and 6 bases from J, the junction contained 2 bases not matched to a gene. This chain's CDR3 is CASSLEGQGNGYTF. The CDR3 DNA is TGCGCCAGCAGCTTGGAGGGACAGGGGAATGGCTACACCTTC.

V gene TRBV6-5 combines with J gene TRBJ2-3, with 8 bases matching TRBD1. J was trimmed by 3 bases and V by 6 bases; bases with no gene match: 5. The germline CDR1 and CDR2 sequences are MNHEY and SVGAGI. This CDR3 spans 14 amino acids. Here the CDR3 reads CASRQGARTDTQYF. CDR3 in DNA: TGTGCCAGCAGGCAGGGGGCTCGGACAGATACGCAGTATTTT.

This CDR3 is CASSLMGTKNEKLFF. In DNA, the CDR3 is TGTGCCAGCAGCCTAATGGGGACAAAGAATGAAAAACTGTTTTTT. This chain connects TRBV11-2 to TRBJ1-4; tentatively, D is TRBD1 (6 bases). CDR1 SGHAT and CDR2 FQNNGV come from the germline V gene. Deletions cut 5 bases from V and 5 bases from J, with 15 bases between. The CDR3 loop spans 15 amino acids.

V gene TRBV7-9 combines with J gene TRBJ2-1; no clear D. Germline CDR1 SEHNR, CDR2 FQNEAQ (reference sequence). The CDR3 length is 13 residues. Trimming removed 1 base at V and 8 bases at J, with 9 bases between. This CDR3 is CASSLVAGDEQFF. The CDR3 coding sequence is TGTGCCAGCAGCTTAGTTGCTGGAGATGAGCAGTTCTTC.

J is TRBJ2-5 and V is TRBV5-4; 10 bases are a match to TRBD1. From germline, CDR1 is SGHNT and CDR2 YYREEE (reference sequence). The V and J ends lost 4 bases and 6 bases, in that order; junction bases with no gene match: 12. CDR3 size: 16 residues. This chain's CDR3 is CASSTTGTGELQTQYF. The DNA for the CDR3 is TGTGCCAGCAGCACAACCGGGACAGGGGAGTTGCAGACCCAGTACTTC.